The rows below give T cell receptor beta chains drawn from one sample of a study of cytomegalovirus exposure and HLA in healthy donors. Clones were sequenced by immunoSEQ multiplex PCR, and TCRdb holds only the in-frame ones, with some missing. The sample has 99,000 or so clones, 78% seen once; the top ten hold roughly 6%. Sequencing input: PBMCs. The receptors shown here come from a male donor in good health and CMV-seronegative. Both conserved end residues are part of each CDR3. A D gene is named only where the DNA matches it firmly. Clone size, where shown, is once, few, many, or a class for clones that have expanded.

clone_size	v_call	j_call	d_call	cdr3_aa	cdr3_nt
-	TRBV12-2	TRBJ2-7	-	CASRLARRDRGYEQYF	TGTGCAAGTCGCTTAGCGCGGAGAGACAGGGGCTACGAGCAGTACTTC
once	TRBV5-4	TRBJ1-4	-	CASSLAGGATNEKLFF	TGTGCCAGCAGCTTGGCCGGGGGAGCAACTAATGAAAAACTGTTTTTT
-	TRBV19	TRBJ2-5	TRBD1	CASSMRGLGTGGREETQYF	TGTGCCAGTAGCATGAGAGGGTTGGGGACAGGGGGCCGAGAGGAGACCCAGTACTTC
-	TRBV4-3	TRBJ1-3	TRBD1	CASSQEYRGRSGNTIYF	TGCGCCAGCAGCCAAGAGTACAGGGGGCGCTCCGGAAACACCATATATTTT
-	TRBV27	TRBJ2-3	-	CASSLTRGGTDTQYF	TGTGCCAGCAGTTTAACGCGCGGGGGCACAGATACGCAGTATTTT
many	TRBV7-3	TRBJ1-3	-	CASLSGNTIYF	TGTGCCAGCCTCTCTGGAAACACCATATATTTT
-	TRBV7-3	TRBJ2-3	TRBD2	CASSASGGEDTQYF	TGTGCCAGCAGCGCTAGCGGGGGGGAGGATACGCAGTATTTT
-	TRBV18	TRBJ1-5	TRBD1	CASSPTGVKEQPQHF	TGTGCCAGCTCACCGACAGGGGTTAAAGAACAGCCCCAGCATTTT
-	TRBV28	TRBJ1-2	-	CASSLVQGNYGYTF	TGTGCCAGCAGTTTAGTACAGGGAAACTATGGCTACACCTTC
-	TRBV2	TRBJ1-2	TRBD1	CASSRTGERGYGYTF	TGTGCCAGCAGTCGGACAGGGGAGAGGGGCTATGGCTACACCTTC
-	TRBV5-1	TRBJ1-2	TRBD1	CASSSDTTGLGYGYTF	TGCGCCAGCAGCTCGGATACGACAGGGTTGGGTTATGGCTACACCTTC
-	TRBV6-1	TRBJ2-6	-	CASSEVPGASGAGANVLTF	TGTGCCAGCAGTGAAGTCCCCGGAGCATCAGGGGCTGGGGCCAACGTCCTGACTTTC
few	TRBV28	TRBJ1-3	TRBD1	CASRTGGAGNTIYF	TGTGCCAGCAGAACAGGGGGGGCTGGAAACACCATATATTTT
-	TRBV7-2	TRBJ2-5	-	CASSLSGVVETQYF	TGTGCCAGCAGCCTCTCAGGGGTGGTCGAGACCCAGTACTTC
-	TRBV2	TRBJ2-7	-	CASSQTSSRYEQYF	TGTGCCAGCAGTCAGACTAGTTCCCGATACGAGCAGTACTTC
once	TRBV11-3	TRBJ2-1	-	CASSQGGGAYNEQFF	TGTGCCAGCAGCCAAGGAGGCGGGGCTTACAATGAGCAGTTCTTC
-	TRBV28	TRBJ2-7	TRBD2	CASSSWTSAQYF	TGTGCCAGCAGTTCTTGGACTAGCGCGCAGTACTTC
-	TRBV6-6	TRBJ2-4	TRBD2	CASSSIAGGQNIQYF	TGTGCCAGCAGTTCCATAGCGGGAGGGCAAAACATTCAGTACTTC
-	TRBV2	TRBJ2-1	-	CASSQGRTFF	TGTGCCAGCTCCCAGGGTCGAACGTTCTTC
-	TRBV30	TRBJ2-3	TRBD2	CAQKGGSPDTQYF	TGTGCCCAAAAGGGCGGGAGTCCAGATACGCAGTATTTT
few	TRBV7-8	TRBJ1-5	TRBD1	CASSLGQGREYQPQHF	TGTGCCAGCAGCTTAGGACAGGGAAGGGAGTATCAGCCCCAGCATTTT
-	TRBV6-1	TRBJ2-7	-	CASSAYSFSYEQYF	TGTGCCAGCAGTGCTTACAGCTTCTCCTACGAGCAGTACTTC
once	TRBV11-3	TRBJ2-1	TRBD2	CASSSQKGVAGNNEQFF	TGTGCCAGCAGCTCCCAAAAAGGGGTAGCGGGAAACAATGAGCAGTTCTTC
few	TRBV5-6	TRBJ2-1	TRBD1	CASSYPTGGSEQFF	TGTGCCAGCAGCTACCCGACAGGGGGCAGTGAGCAGTTCTTC
-	TRBV27	TRBJ2-3	-	CASREGRRAFLGDTQYF	TGTGCCAGCAGAGAAGGGAGGAGGGCGTTTTTAGGAGATACGCAGTATTTT
-	TRBV18	TRBJ1-1	TRBD1	CASSPPRRQGGTEAFF	TGTGCCAGCTCACCTCCACGACGACAGGGGGGCACTGAAGCTTTCTTT
-	TRBV25-1	TRBJ2-1	TRBD1	CASSPGQGSNEQFF	TGTGCCAGCAGTCCGGGACAGGGGAGTAATGAGCAGTTCTTC
-	TRBV29-1	TRBJ2-7	TRBD1	CSVESPGTGSYEQYF	TGCAGCGTTGAATCCCCCGGGACAGGCTCCTACGAGCAGTACTTC
-	TRBV19	TRBJ2-1	-	CATLYASRGYNEQFF	TGTGCCACTCTATACGCTAGTCGGGGTTACAATGAGCAGTTCTTC
-	TRBV7-8	TRBJ2-1	-	CASSFGGGDISYNEQFF	TGTGCCAGCAGCTTCGGTGGGGGCGACATCAGCTACAATGAGCAGTTCTTC
-	TRBV11-1	TRBJ1-2	-	CASSSTGTLSYGYTF	TGTGCCAGCAGCTCTACAGGGACCTTAAGCTATGGCTACACCTTC
-	TRBV5-1	TRBJ2-7	TRBD2	CASSFSSGSSLEQYF	TGCGCCAGCAGCTTTTCTAGCGGGAGTTCTCTCGAGCAGTACTTC
-	TRBV6-6	TRBJ1-4	-	CASSAGGGEKLFF	TGTGCCAGCAGTGCGGGGGGGGGCGAAAAACTGTTTTTT
-	TRBV7-2	TRBJ2-7	TRBD2	CASSPRTSGWYEQYF	TGTGCCAGCAGCCCTCGGACTAGTGGTTGGTACGAGCAGTACTTC
once	TRBV6-1	TRBJ2-3	-	CANRGGQSTDTQYF	TGTGCCAACAGGGGGGGTCAGAGCACAGATACGCAGTATTTT
-	TRBV2	TRBJ1-2	TRBD1	CASSETRTGVEGYTF	TGTGCCAGCAGTGAAACGAGGACAGGGGTGGAGGGCTACACCTTC
-	TRBV6-4	TRBJ2-1	-	CASSEGPDNEQFF	TGTGCCAGCAGTGAGGGCCCTGACAATGAGCAGTTCTTC
few	TRBV30	TRBJ1-6	-	CAWSVRVGPPLHF	TGTGCCTGGAGTGTAAGGGTGGGGCCACCCCTCCACTTT
-	TRBV14	TRBJ2-1	TRBD2	CASSQETMVVLAGYNEQFF	TGTGCCAGCAGCCAAGAGACGATGGTAGTACTAGCGGGTTACAATGAGCAGTTCTTC
-	TRBV27	TRBJ1-1	-	CASSFRAAAGTEAFF	TGTGCCAGCAGTTTCCGGGCTGCCGCGGGGACTGAAGCTTTCTTT
-	TRBV9	TRBJ2-1	-	CASSVGGQAGNEQFF	TGTGCCAGCAGCGTAGGAGGACAGGCGGGGAATGAGCAGTTCTTC
-	TRBV15	TRBJ1-5	-	CATSTQASFSNQPQHF	TGTGCCACCAGCACGCAAGCTAGTTTTAGCAATCAGCCCCAGCATTTT
-	TRBV5-1	TRBJ2-1	-	CASSLGARGYNEQFF	TGCGCCAGCAGCTTGGGGGCCCGGGGCTACAATGAGCAGTTCTTC
-	TRBV30	TRBJ2-1	-	CAWRRTVPEQFF	TGTGCCTGGCGCCGAACGGTTCCTGAGCAGTTCTTC
-	TRBV19	TRBJ2-7	-	CASSPPTGQQYF	TGTGCCAGTAGTCCCCCGACAGGCCAGCAGTACTTC
-	TRBV7-2	TRBJ1-6	-	CASSSGGHSPLHF	TGTGCCAGCAGCTCCGGAGGGCATTCACCCCTCCACTTT
-	TRBV7-9	TRBJ2-7	-	CASSLVLSGYEQYF	TGTGCCAGCAGCTTAGTACTCTCAGGGTACGAGCAGTACTTC
few	TRBV6-4	TRBJ2-3	TRBD1	CASSRTGGQDTQYF	TGTGCCAGCAGCCGTACAGGGGGCCAAGATACGCAGTATTTT
-	TRBV15	TRBJ2-1	TRBD2	CATASGNYNEQFF	TGTGCCACCGCAAGCGGGAACTACAATGAGCAGTTCTTC
few	TRBV2	TRBJ2-1	-	CASSEPPHSGTTNEQFF	TGTGCCAGCAGTGAACCTCCCCACAGCGGGACAACTAATGAGCAGTTCTTC
-	TRBV27	TRBJ2-6	TRBD2	CASSLAGGNSGSPGANVLTF	TGTGCCAGCAGTTTAGCAGGAGGGAATAGCGGGTCCCCTGGGGCCAACGTCCTGACTTTC
-	TRBV11-3	TRBJ2-2	TRBD2	CASSFGLAGPTGELFF	TGTGCCAGCAGCTTTGGACTAGCGGGCCCTACCGGGGAGCTGTTTTTT
-	TRBV2	TRBJ2-7	-	CASSRRTDYEQYF	TGTGCCAGCAGCCGACGGACAGACTACGAGCAGTACTTC
-	TRBV7-3	TRBJ1-1	-	CASSLTSGLPMNTEAFF	TGTGCCAGCAGCTTAACGTCAGGGCTTCCCATGAACACTGAAGCTTTCTTT
-	TRBV9	TRBJ1-6	TRBD1	CASSVGSGQSSPLHF	TGTGCCAGCAGCGTAGGGTCGGGACAGTCTTCACCCCTCCACTTT